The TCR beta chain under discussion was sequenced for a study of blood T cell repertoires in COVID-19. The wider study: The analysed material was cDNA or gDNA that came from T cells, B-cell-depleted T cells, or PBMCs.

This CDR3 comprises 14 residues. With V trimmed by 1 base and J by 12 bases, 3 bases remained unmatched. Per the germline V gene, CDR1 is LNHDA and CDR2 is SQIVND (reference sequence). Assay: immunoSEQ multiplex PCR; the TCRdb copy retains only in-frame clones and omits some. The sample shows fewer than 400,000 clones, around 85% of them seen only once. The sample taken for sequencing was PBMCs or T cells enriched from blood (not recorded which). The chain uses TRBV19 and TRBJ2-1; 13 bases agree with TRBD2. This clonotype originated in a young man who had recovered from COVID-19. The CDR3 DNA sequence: TGTGCCAGTAGTATAGGGGGACTAGCGGGGTCGCAGTTCTTC. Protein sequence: CASSIGGLAGSQFF.